These 28 T cell receptor beta chains were all obtained from the same sample, sequenced in a study of blood T cell repertoires in COVID-19. The method was immunoSEQ multiplex PCR; TCRdb's version includes in-frame clones alone and lacks a portion of them. This sample carries around 70,000 clones, around 81% of them seen once, and the ten largest clones take roughly 22%. Sequenced sample: peripheral blood. These receptors all stem from a woman in her 70s with acute or convalescent COVID-19.

This clone was observed a single time. This chain joins TRBV15 and TRBJ2-5; TRBD2 agrees at 13 bases. Germline loops: CDR1 LNHNV, CDR2 YYDKDF (reference sequence). V lost 5 bases, J lost 5 bases, and 8 bases stayed unmatched. The CDR3 has 16 amino acids. The CDR3 coding sequence is TGTGCCACCAGCGGACTACTAGCGGGAGGGAGGGAGACCCAGTACTTC. Translation: CATSGLLAGGRETQYF.

The chain joins TRBV4-2 to TRBJ2-7; 7 bases line up with TRBD1. Germline lookup yields CDR1 LGHNA and CDR2 YNFKEQ. This CDR3 is built from 14 residues. The V segment lost 6 bases and the J segment 0 bases; nucleotides outside the gene matches: 5. Here the CDR3 reads CASRQGPSSYEQYF. The CDR3 region has the DNA TGTGCCAGCAGACAGGGGCCAAGCTCCTACGAGCAGTACTTC.

This chain joins TRBV7-2 and TRBJ1-3; TRBD1 agrees at 7 bases. Germline CDR1 reads SGHTA; CDR2 reads FQGNSA. This CDR3 region has 17 residues. Losses at the gene ends were 5 bases for V and 0 bases for J; bases not matched to a gene: 10. The CDR3 DNA sequence: TGTGCCAGCAGCCCCCGGGACAGAAGAACCTCTGGAAACACCATATATTTT. Translated: CASSPRDRRTSGNTIYF.

J is TRBJ1-1 and V is TRBV21-1; no DNA check was done on the table's D call, TRBD1. TRBV21-1 is an annotated pseudogene. This CDR3 is built from 16 residues. Here the CDR3 reads CATLPPETGTHTEAFF. In DNA form, the CDR3 reads TGTGCCACCCTCCCCCCCGAGACAGGGACCCACACTGAAGCTTTCTTT.

The chain combines TRBV12-3 or TRBV12-4 with TRBJ1-2; 7 bases map to TRBD1. The CDR3 has 13 amino acids. The trim removed 1 base at V and 8 bases at J, leaving 4 bases unmatched. CDR3 in amino acids: CASSLGGGVGYTF. CDR3 nucleotide sequence: TGTGCCAGCAGTTTAGGAGGGGGCGTGGGCTACACCTTC.

The chain uses TRBV10-2 and TRBJ2-3, with 11 nucleotides matching TRBD2. The germline CDR1 and CDR2 sequences are WSHSY and SAAADI. CDR3 size: 13 residues. The CDR3 sequence is CAATSGATDTQYF. Here the CDR3 DNA reads TGCGCAGCGACTAGCGGGGCTACAGATACGCAGTATTTT.

The J gene is TRBJ1-5, the V gene TRBV28; TRBD1 agrees at 8 bases. Per the germline V gene, CDR1 is MDHEN and CDR2 is SYDVKM. The CDR3 covers 15 residues. V was pared by 1 base and J by 9 bases, with 8 bases of the junction left unmatched. CDR3 in amino acids: CASSLSTGVKRPQHF. The DNA of the CDR3 is TGTGCCAGCAGTTTATCGACAGGGGTGAAGCGGCCCCAGCATTTT. The variable domain in full, with the rest retrieved from reference TRBV28 and TRBJ1-5, is DVKVTQSSRYLVKRTGEKVFLECVQDMDHENMFWYRQDPGLGLRLIYFSYDVKMKEKGDIPEGYSVSREKKERFSLILESASTNQTSMYLCASSLSTGVKRPQHFGDGTRLSIL.

The chain is built from TRBV6-5 and TRBJ1-2, with a tentative D call TRBD1 (6 bases). The germline CDR1 and CDR2 sequences are MNHEY and SVGAGI. Trimming shortened V by 9 bases and J by 8 bases, and 16 bases separated the two germline ends. The CDR3 is made up of 12 amino acids. The DNA for the CDR3 is TGTGCCAGTGTGACAGGTGGAAAAGGCTACACCTTC. Amino acids: CASVTGGKGYTF.

The chain is built from TRBV28 and TRBJ2-4; 9 bases map to TRBD1. Unmatched junction bases numbered 3, after V lost 2 bases and J lost 7 bases. Germline CDR1 MDHEN, CDR2 SYDVKM. This CDR3 region has 14 residues. The CDR3 here is CASSLPGTGNIQYF. The CDR3 DNA follows: TGTGCCAGCAGTTTACCCGGGACAGGGAACATTCAGTACTTC.

V and J are TRBV7-9 and TRBJ2-2; no reliable D call. The length of the CDR3 is 14 residues. The V and J ends lost 5 bases and 4 bases respectively, with 11 bases between them. Germline V gene sequence: CDR1 SEHNR, CDR2 FQNEAQ (reference sequence). This CDR3 is CASSPTTFTGELFF. In DNA form, the CDR3 reads TGTGCCAGCAGCCCCACTACTTTCACCGGGGAGCTGTTTTTT.

This clone was counted between two and nine times. The rearrangement links TRBV6-1 to TRBJ1-6, with TRBD1 as a possible D gene (6 bases). From germline, CDR1 is MNHNS and CDR2 SASEGT. The CDR3 has 15 residues. Trimming cost V 3 bases and J 5 bases, with 11 bases left between them. The CDR3 DNA reads TGTGCCAGCAGTGACAGGGGCTACAATAATTCACCCCTCCACTTT. It codes for CASSDRGYNNSPLHF.

This clone was counted between two and nine times. The chain has TRBV6-2 or TRBV6-3 and TRBJ1-5, with TRBD1 identical over 8 bases. Germline V gene data show CDR1 as MNHEY and CDR2 as SVGEGT. Germline trimming cut 2 bases from V and 6 bases from J; bases unmatched to any gene: 9. CDR3 length: 16 residues. DNA for the CDR3: TGTGCCAGCAGTTACGGAAGGACAGGGTACGGTCAGCCCCAGCATTTT. Translated, it gives CASSYGRTGYGQPQHF.

V usage is TRBV5-6 and J usage is TRBJ2-5, with TRBD2 matching over 12 bases. J gave up 5 bases and V 0 bases, and 8 bases lay outside the gene matches. From germline, CDR1 is SGHDT and CDR2 YYEEEE. CDR3 length: 17 residues. The CDR3 protein is CASSLATSGSFRETQYF. The CDR3 DNA is TGTGCCAGCAGCTTGGCGACTAGCGGGAGTTTTAGGGAGACCCAGTACTTC.

The chain combines TRBV19 with TRBJ1-1, with 8 bases aligning to TRBD1. The CDR3 spans 12 residues. Germline CDR1 reads LNHDA; CDR2 reads SQIVND (reference sequence). V gave up 3 bases and J gave up 12 bases; unmatched junction bases: 6. In DNA, the CDR3 is TGTGCCAGTAGTATGAGGACAGGGCGAACTTTCTTT. Its translation: CASSMRTGRTFF.

The chain is built from TRBV11-2 and TRBJ1-1; D is perhaps TRBD1 (6 bases). From germline, CDR1 is SGHAT and CDR2 FQNNGV. V was cut by 5 bases and J by 7 bases, with 20 bases left in between. The CDR3 is 15 amino acids. Written as DNA, the CDR3 is TGTGCCAGCAGCCCCTTCGGGGCAGGGGTCCTTGAAGCTTTCTTT. Protein sequence: CASSPFGAGVLEAFF.

The chain has TRBV7-9 and TRBJ2-5; D possibly corresponds to TRBD2 (6 bases). V was clipped by 5 bases and J by 7 bases, with 11 bases between them. This CDR3 contains 12 residues. Germline CDR1 SEHNR, CDR2 FQNEAQ (reference sequence). CDR3 amino acids: CASSLEEGTQYF. The CDR3 DNA is TGTGCCAGCAGCCTGGAGGAGGGGACCCAGTACTTC.

This clone has only a few counts. The chain employs TRBV7-9 and TRBJ1-5; unclear D gene. The germline V gene has CDR1 SEHNR and CDR2 FQNEAQ (reference sequence). The CDR3 consists of 13 residues. The V gene lost 1 base and the J gene lost 6 bases, with 7 bases spanning the gap. The CDR3 here is CASSLGSGQPQHF. The CDR3 bases are TGTGCCAGCAGCTTAGGGTCGGGTCAGCCCCAGCATTTT.

The rearrangement joins TRBV18 to TRBJ2-2, with 7 bases lining up with TRBD1. The V segment lost 0 bases and the J segment 1 base; nucleotides outside the gene matches: 2. The germline V gene encodes CDR1 KGHSH and CDR2 LQKENI. The CDR3 contains 16 residues. In nucleotides, the CDR3 is TGTGCCAGCTCACCACCGCGACAGGGGAACACCGGGGAGCTGTTTTTT. Residues: CASSPPRQGNTGELFF.

V and J are TRBV4-2 and TRBJ1-4; no reliable D call. This CDR3 is built from 14 residues. With 0 bases removed from V and 7 bases from J, the gap between germline ends came to 9 bases. Germline CDR1 and CDR2: LGHNA and YNFKEQ. The CDR3 DNA is TGTGCCAGCAGCCAAGAAAGTGCAGGTGAAAAACTGTTTTTT. Its translation: CASSQESAGEKLFF.

This rearrangement joins TRBV5-1 to TRBJ1-1; TRBD1 is a possible D gene (6 bases). CDR3 size: 14 residues. CDR1 and CDR2 (germline): SGHRS, YFSETQ. Trimming took off 1 base at V and 5 bases at J, with 12 bases between the two ends. As DNA, the CDR3 is TGCGCCAGCAGCTTGTTACCAGGGGAAACTGAAGCTTTCTTT. Residues: CASSLLPGETEAFF.

This clone has a single count. The rearrangement joins TRBV4-2 to TRBJ2-7; 10 bases fit TRBD2. This CDR3 is built from 16 residues. Germline lookup yields CDR1 LGHNA and CDR2 YNFKEQ. V shed 1 base, J shed 2 bases, and the junction held 5 bases outside the gene matches. Written as DNA, the CDR3 is TGTGCCAGCAGCCAAGTGACTAGCGGGTCCACCTACGAGCAGTACTTC. As protein: CASSQVTSGSTYEQYF.

The chain is built from TRBV11-3 and TRBJ1-3; D uncertain. V was trimmed by 3 bases and J by 0 bases, leaving 12 bases between them. The CDR3 runs to 16 residues. The germline V gene encodes CDR1 SGHNT and CDR2 YENEEA. CDR3 protein: CASSFDGFGSGNTIYF. Written as DNA, the CDR3 is TGTGCCAGCAGCTTCGACGGGTTCGGCTCTGGAAACACCATATATTTT.

V and J are TRBV28 and TRBJ2-3; 8 bases map to TRBD2. Germline CDR1 and CDR2: MDHEN and SYDVKM. Trimming cost V 2 bases and J 4 bases; bases outside gene matches: 5. The CDR3 is made up of 15 amino acids. Written as DNA, the CDR3 is TGTGCCAGCAGTTTACCCGCGGGAGGCGCAGATACGCAGTATTTT. Protein: CASSLPAGGADTQYF.

The chain uses TRBV7-9 and TRBJ2-7, with 15 bases lining up with TRBD2. V trimming: 5 bases; J trimming: 2 bases; junction bases outside the gene matches: 1. The CDR3 length is 15 residues. Germline loops: CDR1 SEHNR, CDR2 FQNEAQ (reference sequence). CDR3: CASSGLAGGTYEQYF. CDR3 nucleotide sequence: TGTGCCAGCAGCGGACTAGCGGGAGGGACCTACGAGCAGTACTTC.

The CDR3, as DNA: TGCGCCAGCAGCCGAGGGACTAGCGGGAGAGGGTACGAGCAGTACTTC. This encodes CASSRGTSGRGYEQYF. V is TRBV5-1 and J is TRBJ2-7; 14 nucleotides match TRBD2. The germline gives CDR1 SGHRS, CDR2 YFSETQ. CDR3 length equals 16 residues. With V trimmed by 4 bases and J by 4 bases, 7 bases remained unmatched.

The rearrangement joins TRBV2 to TRBJ2-1; D might be TRBD2 (6 bases). The CDR3 extends over 14 amino acids. Germline CDR1 is SNHLY and CDR2 is FYNNEI. Trimming removed 3 bases from V and 7 bases from J, with 13 bases in between. CDR3 DNA sequence: TGTGCCAGCAGTGATCGGGGGTCGGGGAATGAGCAGTTCTTC. Translated: CASSDRGSGNEQFF.

This clone appeared once. The chain links TRBV27 to TRBJ1-3; perhaps TRBD1 as D (6 bases). Trimming took off 5 bases at V and 7 bases at J, with 12 bases between the two ends. The CDR3 length is 13 residues. Germline CDR1 is MNHEY and CDR2 is SMNVEV (reference sequence). The CDR3 DNA reads TGTGCCAGCAGTGTGGCGAGGGGGAACACCATATATTTT. Amino acids: CASSVARGNTIYF.

The genes are TRBV10-3 and TRBJ2-7, with 9 bases aligning to TRBD2. In germline, CDR1 is ENHRY, CDR2 SYGVKD. The CDR3 extends over 13 amino acids. Germline trimming cut 4 bases from V and 7 bases from J; bases unmatched to any gene: 5. The CDR3 DNA follows: TGTGCCATCAGTGGGACTAGCGAGGGTGAGCAGTACTTC. Its translation is CAISGTSEGEQYF.